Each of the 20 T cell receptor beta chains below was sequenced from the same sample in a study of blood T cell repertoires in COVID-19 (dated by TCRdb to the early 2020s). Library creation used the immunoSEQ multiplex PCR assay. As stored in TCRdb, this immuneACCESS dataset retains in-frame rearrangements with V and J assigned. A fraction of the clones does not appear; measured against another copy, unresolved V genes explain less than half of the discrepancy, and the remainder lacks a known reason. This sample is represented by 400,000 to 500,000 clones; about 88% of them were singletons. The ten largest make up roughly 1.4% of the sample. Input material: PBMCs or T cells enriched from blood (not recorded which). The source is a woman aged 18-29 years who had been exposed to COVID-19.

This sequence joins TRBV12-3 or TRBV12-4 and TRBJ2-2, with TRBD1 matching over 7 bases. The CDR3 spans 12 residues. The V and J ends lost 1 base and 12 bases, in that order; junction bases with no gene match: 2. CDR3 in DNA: TGTGCCAGCAGTTTAGAGACAGGGCAGCTGTTTTTT. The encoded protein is CASSLETGQLFF.

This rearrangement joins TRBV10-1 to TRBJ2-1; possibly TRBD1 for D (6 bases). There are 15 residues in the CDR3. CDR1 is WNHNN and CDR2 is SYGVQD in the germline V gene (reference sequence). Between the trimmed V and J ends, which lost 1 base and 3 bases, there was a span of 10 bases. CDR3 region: CASSEFTGSYNEQFF. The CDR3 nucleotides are TGCGCCAGCAGTGAGTTTACAGGGAGCTACAATGAGCAGTTCTTC.

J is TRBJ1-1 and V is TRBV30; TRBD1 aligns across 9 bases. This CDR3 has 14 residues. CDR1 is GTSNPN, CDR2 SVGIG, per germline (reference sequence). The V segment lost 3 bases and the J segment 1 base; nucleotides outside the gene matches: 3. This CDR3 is CAWSGQGSNTEAFF. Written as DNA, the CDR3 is TGTGCCTGGAGCGGACAGGGGTCGAACACTGAAGCTTTCTTT.

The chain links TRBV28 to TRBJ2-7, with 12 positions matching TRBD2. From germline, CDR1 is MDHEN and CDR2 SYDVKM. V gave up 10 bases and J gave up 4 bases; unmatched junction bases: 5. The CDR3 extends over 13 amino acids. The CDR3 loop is CATRLAGDYEQYF. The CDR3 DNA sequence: TGTGCCACCAGACTAGCGGGAGATTACGAGCAGTACTTC.

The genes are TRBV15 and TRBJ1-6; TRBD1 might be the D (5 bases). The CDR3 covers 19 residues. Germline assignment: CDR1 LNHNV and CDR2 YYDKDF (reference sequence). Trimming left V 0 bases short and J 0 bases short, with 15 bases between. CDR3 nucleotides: TGTGCCACCAGCAGAGATAAAAGGGCAGGGTTCTCCTATAATTCACCCCTCCACTTT. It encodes CATSRDKRAGFSYNSPLHF.

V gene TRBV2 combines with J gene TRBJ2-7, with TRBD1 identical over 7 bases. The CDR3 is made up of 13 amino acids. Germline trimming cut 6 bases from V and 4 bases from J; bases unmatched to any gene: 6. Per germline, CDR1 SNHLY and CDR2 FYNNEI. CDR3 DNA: TGTGCCAGCAGCCTAGGGGGCCGGTACGAGCAGTACTTC. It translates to CASSLGGRYEQYF.

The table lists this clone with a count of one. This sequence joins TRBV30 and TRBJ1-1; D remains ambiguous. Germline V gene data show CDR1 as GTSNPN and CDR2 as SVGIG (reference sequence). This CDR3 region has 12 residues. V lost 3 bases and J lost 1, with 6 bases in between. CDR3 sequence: CAWRLWNTEAFF. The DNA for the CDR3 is TGTGCCTGGAGACTCTGGAACACTGAAGCTTTCTTT.

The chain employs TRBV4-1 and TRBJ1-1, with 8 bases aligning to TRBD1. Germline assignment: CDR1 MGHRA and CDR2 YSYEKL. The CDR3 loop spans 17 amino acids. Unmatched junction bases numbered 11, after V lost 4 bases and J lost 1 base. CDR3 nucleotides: TGCGCCAGCAGCCGCCGGGACAGGCTTAGGTCGAACACTGAAGCTTTCTTT. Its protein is CASSRRDRLRSNTEAFF.

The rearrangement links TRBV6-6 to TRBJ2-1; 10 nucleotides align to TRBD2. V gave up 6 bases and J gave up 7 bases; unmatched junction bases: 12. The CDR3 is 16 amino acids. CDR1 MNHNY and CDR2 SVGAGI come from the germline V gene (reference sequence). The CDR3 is CASSQTPSGSRNEQFF. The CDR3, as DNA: TGTGCCAGCAGCCAGACTCCTAGCGGGAGTCGAAATGAGCAGTTCTTC.

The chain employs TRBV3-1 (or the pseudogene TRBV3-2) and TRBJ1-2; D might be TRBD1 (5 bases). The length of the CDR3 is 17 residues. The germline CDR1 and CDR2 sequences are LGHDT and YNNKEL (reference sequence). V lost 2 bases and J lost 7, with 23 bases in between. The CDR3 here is CASSQRLGEDGGPGYTF. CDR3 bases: TGTGCCAGCAGCCAAAGGTTGGGGGAGGACGGAGGGCCTGGCTACACCTTC.

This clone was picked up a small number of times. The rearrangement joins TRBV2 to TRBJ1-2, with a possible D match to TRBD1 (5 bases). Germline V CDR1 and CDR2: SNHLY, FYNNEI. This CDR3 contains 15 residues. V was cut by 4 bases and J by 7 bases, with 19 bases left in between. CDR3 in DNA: TGTGCCAGCAGTGCTGGGGCGGGAGGCATCAGTGGCTACACCTTC. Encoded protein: CASSAGAGGISGYTF.

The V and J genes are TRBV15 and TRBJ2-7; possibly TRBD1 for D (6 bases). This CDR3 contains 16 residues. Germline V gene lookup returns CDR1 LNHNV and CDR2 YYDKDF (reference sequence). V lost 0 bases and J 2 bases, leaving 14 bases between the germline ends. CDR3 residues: CATSRDDTGSTYEQYF. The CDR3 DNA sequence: TGTGCCACCAGCAGAGATGACACAGGGTCTACCTACGAGCAGTACTTC.

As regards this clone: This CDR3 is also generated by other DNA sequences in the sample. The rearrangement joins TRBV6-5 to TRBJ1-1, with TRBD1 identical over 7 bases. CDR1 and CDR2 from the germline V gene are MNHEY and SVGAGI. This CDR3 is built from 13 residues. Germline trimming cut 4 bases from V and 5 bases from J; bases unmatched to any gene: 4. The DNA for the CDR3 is TGTGCCAGCAGTTTACAGGGGAATACTGAAGCTTTCTTT. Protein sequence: CASSLQGNTEAFF.

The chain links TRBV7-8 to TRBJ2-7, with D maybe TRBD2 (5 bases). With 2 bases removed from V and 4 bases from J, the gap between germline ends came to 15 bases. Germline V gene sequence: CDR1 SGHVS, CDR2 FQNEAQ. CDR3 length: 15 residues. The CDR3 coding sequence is TGTGCCAGCAGCTTACAACCATTAGCGCGGTACGAGCAGTACTTC. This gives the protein CASSLQPLARYEQYF.

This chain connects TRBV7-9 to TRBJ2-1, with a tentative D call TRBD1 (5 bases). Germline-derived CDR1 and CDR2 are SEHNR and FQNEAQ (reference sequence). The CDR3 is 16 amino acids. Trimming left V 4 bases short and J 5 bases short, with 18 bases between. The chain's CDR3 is CASSSGVWAGNNEQFF. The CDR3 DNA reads TGTGCCAGCAGCTCCGGAGTTTGGGCAGGGAACAATGAGCAGTTCTTC.

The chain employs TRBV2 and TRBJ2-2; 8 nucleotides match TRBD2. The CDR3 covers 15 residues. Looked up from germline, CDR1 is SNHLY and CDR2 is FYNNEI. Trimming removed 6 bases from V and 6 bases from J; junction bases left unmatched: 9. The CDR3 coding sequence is TGTGCCAGCAGCCAAACTAGCGGAGGGGCCGGGGAGCTGTTTTTT. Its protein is CASSQTSGGAGELFF.

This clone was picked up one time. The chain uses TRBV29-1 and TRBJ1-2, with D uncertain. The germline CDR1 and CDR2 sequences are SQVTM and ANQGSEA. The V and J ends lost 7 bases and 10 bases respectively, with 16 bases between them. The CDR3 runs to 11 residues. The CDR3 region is CSALIEDYYTF. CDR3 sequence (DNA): TGCAGCGCCCTGATAGAAGACTACTACACCTTC. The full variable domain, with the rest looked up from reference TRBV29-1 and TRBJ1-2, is SAVISQKPSRDICQRGTSLTIQCQVDSQVTMMFWYRQQPGQSLTLIATANQGSEATYESGFVIDKFPISRPNLTFSTLTVSNMSPEDSSIYLCSALIEDYYTFGSGTRLTVV.

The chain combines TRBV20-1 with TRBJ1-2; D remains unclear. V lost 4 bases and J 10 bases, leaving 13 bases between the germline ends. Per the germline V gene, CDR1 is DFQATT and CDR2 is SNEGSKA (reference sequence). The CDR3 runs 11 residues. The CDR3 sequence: CSATPAVDYTF. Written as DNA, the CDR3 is TGCAGTGCTACACCGGCGGTAGACTACACCTTC.

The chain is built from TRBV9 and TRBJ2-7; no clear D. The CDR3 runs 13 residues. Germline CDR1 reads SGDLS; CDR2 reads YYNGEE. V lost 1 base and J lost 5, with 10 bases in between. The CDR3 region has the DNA TGTGCCAGCAGCGTACAGGCAGCAGACGAGCAGTACTTC. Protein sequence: CASSVQAADEQYF.

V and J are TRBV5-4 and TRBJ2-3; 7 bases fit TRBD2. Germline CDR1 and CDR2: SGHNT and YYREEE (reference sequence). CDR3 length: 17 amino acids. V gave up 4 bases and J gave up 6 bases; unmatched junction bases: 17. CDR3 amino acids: CASSPSGRGTILDTQYF. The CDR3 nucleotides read TGTGCCAGCAGCCCGTCTGGGCGGGGGACTATTCTGGATACGCAGTATTTT.